Listed below are T cell receptor beta chains from one sample, sequenced in a study of blood T cell repertoires in COVID-19. The repertoire was sequenced with immunoSEQ multiplex PCR; TCRdb's copy has only in-frame clones and lacks some. The table has just over 250,000 clones, approximately 91% seen once. The specimen was peripheral blood. The receptor source for this set is a young adult with COVID-19, enrolled during active disease. Each CDR3 is given with its conserved first and last residue. D genes are given only for firm matches.

TRBV9,TRBD1,TRBJ1-2,TGTGCCAGCAGCGTAGAAAAACAGGGGTACTATGGCTACACCTTC,CASSVEKQGYYGYTF
TRBV15,TRBD2,TRBJ2-1,TGTGCCACCAGCAGAGTTGGCGGGAGTCATATGAATGAGCAGTTCTTC,CATSRVGGSHMNEQFF
TRBV6-8,.,TRBJ1-5,TGTGCCAGCAGTTACTCGAAGGGGGAGCAGCCCCAGCATTTT,CASSYSKGEQPQHF
TRBV6-1,.,TRBJ1-1,TGTGCCAGCAGTGAATGGGCCCCACCGGGGGCTTTCTTT,CASSEWAPPGAFF
TRBV5-4,TRBD1,TRBJ1-2,TGTGCCAGCAGCTGGGCCGGGACAGGGGCGGAGGGCTACACCTTC,CASSWAGTGAEGYTF
TRBV9,TRBD1,TRBJ1-2,TGTGCCAGCAGCGGGGGACAGGGGGCATTCTATGGCTACACCTTC,CASSGGQGAFYGYTF
TRBV7-9,TRBD1,TRBJ1-2,TGTGCCAGCAGCTTAATATGGGCGGGACAGCAGTTCTATAACTATGGCTACACCTTC,CASSLIWAGQQFYNYGYTF
TRBV7-9,.,TRBJ2-4,TGTGCCAGCAGCCTAGGGGGAGAAGGCAAAAACATTCAGTACTTC,CASSLGGEGKNIQYF
TRBV7-9,.,TRBJ2-3,TGTGCCAGCAGCCCTCTAGCGAGCACAGATACGCAGTATTTT,CASSPLASTDTQYF
TRBV7-2,.,TRBJ2-3,TGTGCCAGCAGCTTTGACAGGTCTGCGGATACGCAGTATTTT,CASSFDRSADTQYF
TRBV7-2,.,TRBJ2-2,TGTGCCAGCAGCTTAGCGGGAGGGAACACCGGGGAGCTGTTTTTT,CASSLAGGNTGELFF
TRBV2,TRBD1,TRBJ1-4,TGTGCCAGCAGTGAAGGGACAGGGGGCCCCAAACTGTTTTTT,CASSEGTGGPKLFF
TRBV2,TRBD1,TRBJ1-2,TGTGCCAGCAGTCGGACAGGGTCTGGCTACACCTTC,CASSRTGSGYTF
TRBV5-4,TRBD1,TRBJ2-7,TGTGCCAGCAGCGACAGGGGATCCTACGAGCAGTACTTC,CASSDRGSYEQYF